A single T cell receptor (beta chain) is shown here with its context. CDR3 length: 11 residues. V lost 4 bases to trimming and J lost 9 bases, with 7 bases between them. Germline CDR1 is MDHEN and CDR2 is SYDVKM. Sequencing used immunoSEQ multiplex PCR; TCRdb keeps in-frame clones, though not all of them. The sample has 280,000 or so clones; 85% are singletons. The record originates from a study of blood T cell repertoires in COVID-19. What was sequenced was PBMCs or T cells enriched from blood (not recorded which). The clonotype originates from a woman aged 50 to 65 who had recovered from COVID-19. The genes are TRBV28 and TRBJ2-1; D is possibly TRBD1 (6 bases). The CDR3 region is CASSYRVEQFF. The CDR3 bases are TGTGCCAGCAGTTACAGGGTTGAGCAGTTCTTC.